A selection of T cell receptor beta chains follows, all from one sample in a study of shared clonotypes between healthy human individuals. This table comes from immunoSEQ multiplex PCR, and its TCRdb copy is limited to in-frame clones, with some not included. Among about 1.1 million clones listed, approximately 77% were seen once. Sequencing was carried out using memory CD4+ T cells from PBMCs. All receptors come from a young man in good health. Some clones in this sample may be carry-over from other donors' samples. The CDR3 runs from the conserved cysteine through the conserved F or W. The D gene is left open where the match is weak. Part of the rows lack a size; the others show once, few, many or a class for expanded clones.

V	D	size	J	CDR3	DNA
TRBV5-1	TRBD1	NA	TRBJ2-5	CASSPGTGKETQYF	TGCGCCAGCAGCCCCGGGACAGGGAAAGAGACCCAGTACTTC
TRBV5-6	NA	few	TRBJ2-3	CASSWTAGSTDTQYF	TGTGCCAGCAGCTGGACGGCAGGCAGCACAGATACGCAGTATTTT
TRBV4-3	NA	NA	TRBJ2-3	CASSQELGAGGNTDTQYF	TGCGCCAGCAGCCAAGAGTTGGGGGCAGGAGGGAACACAGATACGCAGTATTTT
TRBV5-5	NA	NA	TRBJ1-1	CASRLRGGNTEAFF	TGTGCCAGCAGGCTTCGAGGGGGGAACACTGAAGCTTTCTTT
TRBV4-1	TRBD1	few	TRBJ1-2	CASSQLQGLHGYTF	TGCGCCAGCAGCCAACTACAGGGGTTACATGGCTACACCTTC
TRBV7-8	TRBD1	NA	TRBJ1-2	CASSLVYGTALTLYGYTF	TGTGCCAGCAGCTTAGTATACGGGACAGCCCTAACTTTATATGGCTACACCTTC
TRBV11-2	NA	NA	TRBJ1-1	CASSLGLVSTHTEAFF	TGTGCCAGCAGCTTAGGGTTGGTCAGCACCCACACTGAAGCTTTCTTT
TRBV6-7	NA	NA	TRBJ2-7	CASSYSFPADGTYEQYF	TGTGCCAGCAGTTACTCCTTCCCCGCGGACGGGACCTACGAGCAGTACTTC
TRBV28	NA	NA	TRBJ2-1	CASSPNEQFF	TGTGCCAGCAGTCCAAATGAGCAGTTCTTC
TRBV10-3	TRBD1	NA	TRBJ1-4	CAISVGQGGEKLFF	TGTGCCATCAGTGTCGGACAGGGGGGAGAAAAACTGTTTTTT
TRBV5-8	NA	NA	TRBJ2-7	CASAFQSSYEQYF	TGTGCCAGCGCCTTCCAGAGCTCCTACGAGCAGTACTTC
TRBV29-1	TRBD2	NA	TRBJ2-3	CSVRLAGFTDTQYF	TGCAGCGTTAGACTAGCGGGATTCACAGATACGCAGTATTTT
TRBV5-6	NA	once	TRBJ2-3	CASFFGPFDTQYF	TGTGCCAGCTTTTTCGGCCCCTTTGATACGCAGTATTTT
TRBV5-1	TRBD2	NA	TRBJ2-3	CASSLDSSGSPDTQYF	TGCGCCAGCAGCTTGGATTCTAGCGGGAGCCCAGATACGCAGTATTTT
TRBV5-4	NA	NA	TRBJ1-1	CASSLFQRGANTEAFF	TGTGCCAGCAGCTTATTCCAAAGGGGGGCCAACACTGAAGCTTTCTTT
TRBV5-6	TRBD1	NA	TRBJ2-1	CASSPTGGAYNEQFF	TGTGCCAGCAGCCCAACAGGGGGCGCCTACAATGAGCAGTTCTTC
TRBV5-1	TRBD1	NA	TRBJ2-3	CASSSGQGGIYTQYF	TGCGCCAGCAGCTCGGGACAGGGGGGAATCTATACGCAGTATTTT
TRBV5-1	TRBD1	NA	TRBJ1-1	CASSSSRQGLVSTEAFF	TGCGCCAGCAGCTCCTCGAGACAGGGTTTGGTGAGCACTGAAGCTTTCTTT
TRBV5-4	NA	NA	TRBJ2-1	CASSFSNYNEQFF	TGTGCCAGCAGCTTCTCCAACTACAATGAGCAGTTCTTC
TRBV5-4	TRBD1	NA	TRBJ2-5	CASSLATGQKETQYF	TGTGCCAGCAGCTTGGCAACGGGACAGAAAGAGACCCAGTACTTC
TRBV7-7	TRBD1	NA	TRBJ2-5	CASSVGGTGPQETQYF	TGTGCCAGCAGCGTCGGGGGGACAGGGCCGCAAGAGACCCAGTACTTC
TRBV6-6	TRBD1	few	TRBJ1-5	CASSPGTGNNQPQHF	TGTGCCAGCAGCCCCGGGACAGGTAACAATCAGCCCCAGCATTTT
TRBV7-2	NA	NA	TRBJ2-7	CASSLGVSYYEQYF	TGTGCCAGCAGCTTAGGGGTGTCATACTACGAGCAGTACTTC
TRBV6-5	NA	NA	TRBJ1-2	CASSYSRSTYGYTF	TGTGCCAGCAGTTACTCGCGCAGCACCTATGGCTACACCTTC
TRBV7-9	TRBD2	NA	TRBJ2-7	CASSLTSVYEQYF	TGTGCCAGCAGCTTAACTAGCGTCTACGAGCAGTACTTC
TRBV29-1	NA	NA	TRBJ1-2	CSVQRPGDGYTF	TGCAGCGTCCAAAGACCGGGGGATGGCTACACCTTC
TRBV11-2	NA	NA	TRBJ1-5	CASSLRAPGTISNQPQHF	TGTGCCAGCAGCTTAAGGGCTCCCGGGACAATTAGCAATCAGCCCCAGCATTTT
TRBV28	NA	NA	TRBJ1-2	CASRSEYGYTF	TGTGCCAGCCGGTCTGAGTATGGCTACACCTTC
TRBV2	TRBD2	NA	TRBJ2-3	CASSSGLAGGDTQYF	TGTGCCAGCTCTTCGGGACTAGCGGGAGGGGATACGCAGTATTTT
TRBV28	NA	once	TRBJ1-1	CASSLRGLMNTEAFF	TGTGCCAGCAGTCTCAGGGGTCTCATGAACACTGAAGCTTTCTTT
TRBV6-6	TRBD1	many	TRBJ2-7	CASSYLGDRGNEQYF	TGTGCCAGCAGTTACTTGGGGGACAGGGGTAACGAGCAGTACTTC
TRBV28	TRBD1	NA	TRBJ2-1	CASRLLGTGGNEQFF	TGTGCCAGCAGATTACTCGGGACAGGGGGCAATGAGCAGTTCTTC
TRBV12-5	TRBD1	NA	TRBJ2-5	CASAEDRAGRETQYF	TGTGCTAGTGCCGAAGACAGGGCGGGCCGGGAGACCCAGTACTTC
TRBV5-1	NA	NA	TRBJ2-7	CASSEGGGSYEQYF	TGCGCCAGCAGCGAGGGTGGCGGGTCCTACGAGCAGTACTTC
TRBV7-9	NA	NA	TRBJ2-6	CASSPTAGANVLTF	TGTGCCAGCAGCCCAACAGCTGGGGCCAACGTCCTGACTTTC
TRBV30	NA	many	TRBJ2-5	CAWSGTRGETQYF	TGTGCCTGGAGCGGGACTCGAGGGGAGACCCAGTACTTC
TRBV5-1	NA	NA	TRBJ1-3	CASSPDPGNTIYF	TGCGCCAGCAGCCCGGATCCCGGAAACACCATATATTTT
TRBV5-8	NA	NA	TRBJ1-1	CASSLNTEAFF	TGTGCCAGCAGCTTGAACACTGAAGCTTTCTTT
TRBV4-1	NA	NA	TRBJ1-5	CASSQDGVGGSNQPQHF	TGCGCCAGCAGCCAAGATGGAGTCGGGGGGAGCAATCAGCCCCAGCATTTT